This is a list of T cell receptor beta chains from one sample in a study of T cell responses to AZD1222 COVID-19 vaccine. Profiled with immunoSEQ multiplex PCR; TCRdb holds only in-frame clones, not every one. The sample gives roughly 150,000 clones, 80% to 95% of which show up once; 1.6% is in the top ten. This material consisted of peripheral blood, taken on day 0 of AZD1222 vaccination. The origin of the receptors is an adult in good health. The CDR3 runs from the conserved cysteine through the conserved F or W. Fields, in order: V gene, D gene, J gene, clone size, CDR3 DNA, CDR3 protein. D genes are given only for firm matches. For some rows the clone size is stated as once, few or many, or as a class when expanded; others skip it.

>TRBV10-2|TRBD1|TRBJ1-1|.
TGCGCCAGCAGGTCCTCTACAGGGGACACTGAAGCTTTCTTT
CASRSSTGDTEAFF
>TRBV5-1|.|TRBJ1-1|.
TGCGCCAGCAGCTTTAGAGGGCACACTGAAGCTTTCTTT
CASSFRGHTEAFF
>TRBV14|.|TRBJ2-5|.
TGTGCCAGCAGCTATCTTGGCCTCGCGGAGACCCAGTACTTC
CASSYLGLAETQYF
>TRBV29-1|.|TRBJ2-1|.
TGCAGCGCCCAAGTAGGCTACAATGAGCAGTTCTTC
CSAQVGYNEQFF
>TRBV7-3|.|TRBJ2-7|.
TGTGCCAGCAGCTATGGTCCTGGCGGAATCTACGAGCAGTACTTC
CASSYGPGGIYEQYF
>TRBV19|.|TRBJ1-5|many
TGTGCCAGTAGTATAGCCAGGATTAGCAATCAGCCCCAGCATTTT
CASSIARISNQPQHF
>TRBV6-6|TRBD1|TRBJ1-4|.
TGTGCCAGCGTTATGGACAGGGCTACCGGAGGGGAAAAACTGTTTTTT
CASVMDRATGGEKLFF
>TRBV29-1|.|TRBJ2-2|.
TGCAGCGTTGAACGGGCGGACAGGAACACCGGGGAGCTGTTTTTT
CSVERADRNTGELFF
>TRBV15|TRBD1|TRBJ1-2|.
TGTGCCACCAGACAGACCGGGACAGGGAACTATGGCTACACCTTC
CATRQTGTGNYGYTF
>TRBV7-9|TRBD2|TRBJ2-3|.
TGTGCCAGCAGCTCCCTAGCGGGAGGGACGGGGGATACGCAGTATTTT
CASSSLAGGTGDTQYF
>TRBV5-6|.|TRBJ1-5|.
TGTGCCAGCAGCCCCAGACAGAGCAATCAGCCCCAGCATTTT
CASSPRQSNQPQHF
>TRBV7-9|.|TRBJ1-1|.
TGTGCCAGCAGCTCAGTAGTCGCTGAAGCTTTCTTT
CASSSVVAEAFF
>TRBV11-2|.|TRBJ2-5|.
TGTGCCAGCAGCGCGGTAGCGCCGGAGACCCAGTACTTC
CASSAVAPETQYF
>TRBV7-9|.|TRBJ1-3|.
TGTGCCAGCCGCGGGTACAGGGCTGGAAACACCATATATTTT
CASRGYRAGNTIYF
>TRBV2|.|TRBJ2-3|.
TGTGCCAGCAGTTTATGGGACACTAACACAGATACGCAGTATTTT
CASSLWDTNTDTQYF
>TRBV2|.|TRBJ2-3|.
TGTGCCAGCAGTGAAAGTACCGTCACAGATACGCAGTATTTT
CASSESTVTDTQYF
>TRBV4-3|TRBD1|TRBJ2-7|.
TGCGCCAGCAGCCGGACCGCACAGGGGGACTACGAGCAGTACTTC
CASSRTAQGDYEQYF
>TRBV19|TRBD1|TRBJ1-2|.
TGTGCCAGTAGTACCAGGGGACAGATAAACTATGGCTACACCTTC
CASSTRGQINYGYTF
>TRBV7-9|TRBD1|TRBJ1-5|.
TGTGCCAGCAGCTTCACAGGGGAGGGCAATCAGCCCCAGCATTTT
CASSFTGEGNQPQHF
>TRBV7-6|.|TRBJ1-1|.
TGTGCCAGCAGCCTTGGTCAGGGATTTTACACTGAAGCTTTCTTT
CASSLGQGFYTEAFF
>TRBV30|.|TRBJ1-5|.
TGTGCCTGGAGTGGTAGGGGGGTAAGCAATCAGCCCCAGCATTTT
CAWSGRGVSNQPQHF
>TRBV5-1|TRBD1|TRBJ1-3|.
TGCGCCAGCAAACTCGACAGGGGAGGAAACACCATATATTTT
CASKLDRGGNTIYF
>TRBV27|.|TRBJ1-1|.
TGTGCCAGCAGTTTGATGGTCCGGGGTATCGGGTCTCCTTTAGAGAACACTGAAGCTTTCTTT
CASSLMVRGIGSPLENTEAFF
>TRBV7-2|TRBD1|TRBJ2-1|.
TGTGCCAGCAGCTCGTGGGACAGGGGAATAGGTGAGCAGTTCTTC
CASSSWDRGIGEQFF
>TRBV18|.|TRBJ1-1|.
TGTGCCAGCTCACCACGAGTACAACTGAACACTGAAGCTTTCTTT
CASSPRVQLNTEAFF
>TRBV7-2|.|TRBJ1-5|.
TGTGCCAGCAGCCAAGACAGGCCTGGTCAGCCCCAGCATTTT
CASSQDRPGQPQHF
>TRBV11-1|.|TRBJ1-2|.
TGTGCCAGCAGCTTATATTTGGACTATGGCTACACCTTC
CASSLYLDYGYTF
>TRBV5-1|TRBD1|TRBJ1-1|.
TGCGCCAGCAGCTTGGATAACAGGGGCCACACTGAAGCTTTCTTT
CASSLDNRGHTEAFF
>TRBV7-9|.|TRBJ1-1|.
TGTGCCAGCAGCTTTACAACGGGAGAGAACACTGAAGCTTTCTTT
CASSFTTGENTEAFF